Reported below is one TCR beta chain. J lost 7 bases, V lost 6 bases, and 16 bases had no gene match. The germline V gene has CDR1 MNHEY and CDR2 SMNVEV (reference sequence). The CDR3 sequence is 17 residues long. In the source study's methods: Reference gene primer amplification yielded estimated nucleated cell counts. Some clones are missing from TCRdb's copy, which holds only in-frame ones; the method was immunoSEQ multiplex PCR. That table gives V, J and clone size, and the DNA gave D and trimming. This table holds around 81,000 clones, 84% found once. These data belong to a study of blood T cell repertoires in COVID-19.

This TCR derives from a human donor in a cohort sampled during active COVID-19. The V call is TRBV27, the J call TRBJ1-4; TRBD1 agrees at 8 bases. Sequencing was performed on peripheral blood. CDR3 bases: TGTGCCAGCAGGAGCATGAAACACAGGGGGTGGGCTGAAAAACTGTTTTTT. Translated, it gives CASRSMKHRGWAEKLFF.